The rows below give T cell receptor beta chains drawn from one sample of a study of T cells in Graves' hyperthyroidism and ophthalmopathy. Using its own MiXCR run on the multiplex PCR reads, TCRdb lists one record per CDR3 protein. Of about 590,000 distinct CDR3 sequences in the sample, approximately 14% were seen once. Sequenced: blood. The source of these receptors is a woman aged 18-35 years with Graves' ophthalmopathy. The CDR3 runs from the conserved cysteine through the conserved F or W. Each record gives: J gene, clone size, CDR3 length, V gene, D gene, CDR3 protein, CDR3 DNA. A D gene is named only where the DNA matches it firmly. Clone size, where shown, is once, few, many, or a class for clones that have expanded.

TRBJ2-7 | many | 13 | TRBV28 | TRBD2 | CASTSLAAYEQYF | TGTGCCAGCACATCACTAGCGGCCTACGAGCAGTACTTC
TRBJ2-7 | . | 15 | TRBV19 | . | CASTAGGGAGYEQYF | TGTGCCAGTACCGCCGGTGGTGGGGCGGGCTACGAGCAGTACTTC
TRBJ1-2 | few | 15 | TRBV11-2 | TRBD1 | CASSSRQGRGYGYTF | TGTGCCAGCAGCTCCCGACAGGGCAGAGGCTATGGCTACACCTTC
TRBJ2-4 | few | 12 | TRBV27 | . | CASSLRSGKRYF | TGTGCCAGCAGTCTTCGAAGTGGGAAACGTTACTTC
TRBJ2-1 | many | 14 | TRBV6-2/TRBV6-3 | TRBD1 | CASTLDRGWNEQFF | TGTGCCAGCACTCTGGACAGGGGATGGAATGAGCAGTTCTTC
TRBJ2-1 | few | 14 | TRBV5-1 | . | CASKASSSYNEQFF | TGCGCCAGCAAGGCTAGCAGCTCCTACAATGAGCAGTTCTTC
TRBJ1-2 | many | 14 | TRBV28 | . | CASSLIQGFGGYTF | TGTGCCAGCAGTTTGATACAGGGTTTTGGTGGCTACACCTTC
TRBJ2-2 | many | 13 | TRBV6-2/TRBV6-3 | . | CASSSRKFGELFF | TGTGCCAGCAGTTCCCGGAAGTTTGGGGAGCTGTTTTTT
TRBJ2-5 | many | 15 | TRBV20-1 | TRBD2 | CSASSSGRNQETQYF | TGCAGTGCTAGTTCTAGCGGGAGGAACCAAGAGACCCAGTACTTC
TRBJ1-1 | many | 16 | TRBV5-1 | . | CASSLAQPFMNTEAFF | TGCGCCAGCAGCTTGGCCCAGCCTTTCATGAACACTGAAGCTTTCTTT
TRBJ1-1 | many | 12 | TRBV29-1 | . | CSVGGGGDEAFF | TGCAGCGTTGGAGGGGGGGGGGATGAAGCTTTCTTT
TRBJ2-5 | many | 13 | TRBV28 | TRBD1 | CASTSGQQETQYF | TGTGCCAGCACCTCGGGACAGCAAGAGACCCAGTACTTC
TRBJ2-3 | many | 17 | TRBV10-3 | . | CAISEIGTGPSTDTQYF | TGTGCCATCAGTGAAATAGGTACAGGTCCTAGCACAGATACGCAGTATTTT
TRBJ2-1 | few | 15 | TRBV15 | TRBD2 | CATSRTSGFYNEQFF | TGTGCCACCAGCAGGACTAGCGGGTTCTACAATGAGCAGTTCTTC
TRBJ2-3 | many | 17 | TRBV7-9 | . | CASSLPDGAHGTDTQYF | TGTGCCAGCAGCTTACCCGACGGAGCGCACGGCACAGATACGCAGTATTTT
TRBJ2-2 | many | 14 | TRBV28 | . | CASSFPRRSGELFF | TGTGCCAGCAGTTTCCCCCGTAGGTCCGGGGAGCTGTTTTTT
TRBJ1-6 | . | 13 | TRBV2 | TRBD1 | CASKRQGNSPLHF | TGTGCCAGCAAACGACAGGGAAATTCACCCCTCCACTTT
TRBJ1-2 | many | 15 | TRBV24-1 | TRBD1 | CATSDSGTGFYGYTF | TGTGCCACCAGTGACTCCGGGACAGGTTTCTACGGCTACACCTTC
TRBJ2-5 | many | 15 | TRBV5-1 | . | CASSLEGWAQETQYF | TGCGCCAGCAGCTTGGAGGGCTGGGCCCAAGAGACCCAGTACTTC
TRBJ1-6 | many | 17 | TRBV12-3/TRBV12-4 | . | CASSLGGRVSYNSPLHF | TGTGCCAGCAGTTTAGGTGGAAGAGTCTCCTATAATTCACCCCTCCACTTT
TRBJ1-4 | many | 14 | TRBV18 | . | CASSPPQGREKLFF | TGTGCCAGCTCACCACCGCAGGGGCGAGAAAAACTGTTTTTT
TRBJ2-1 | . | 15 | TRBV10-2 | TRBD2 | CASGTGTSSYNEQFF | TGCGCCAGCGGAACCGGGACTAGCAGTTACAATGAGCAGTTCTTC
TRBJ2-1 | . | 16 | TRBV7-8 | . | CASSLAGGPTYNEQFF | TGTGCCAGCAGCTTAGCGGGGGGCCCCACCTACAATGAGCAGTTCTTC
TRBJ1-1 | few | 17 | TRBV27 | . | CASSITPGGMGNTEAFF | TGTGCCAGCAGTATCACGCCGGGGGGGATGGGGAACACTGAAGCTTTCTTT
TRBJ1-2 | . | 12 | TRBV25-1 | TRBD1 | CASRGQTGDYTF | TGTGCCAGCAGGGGGCAGACAGGGGACTACACCTTC
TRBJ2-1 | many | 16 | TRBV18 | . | CASSPRTGAPDNEQFF | TGTGCCAGCTCCCCAAGGACGGGGGCCCCTGACAATGAGCAGTTCTTC
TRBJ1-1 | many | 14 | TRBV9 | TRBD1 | CASSVGDRGAEAFF | TGTGCCAGCAGCGTAGGGGACAGGGGTGCTGAAGCTTTCTTT
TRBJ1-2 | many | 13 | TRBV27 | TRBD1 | CASSSTGSYGYTF | TGTGCCAGCAGTTCGACAGGGAGCTATGGCTACACCTTC
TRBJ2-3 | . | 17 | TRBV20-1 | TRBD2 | CSALTQTGLADTDTQYF | TGCAGTGCTCTAACTCAAACGGGACTAGCGGACACAGATACGCAGTATTTT
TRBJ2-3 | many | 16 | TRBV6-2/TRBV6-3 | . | CASSAPTGTSTDTQYF | TGTGCCAGCAGTGCGCCCACCGGGACTAGCACAGATACGCAGTATTTT
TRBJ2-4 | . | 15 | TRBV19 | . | CASSARGLAKNIQYF | TGTGCCAGTAGTGCACGAGGATTAGCCAAAAACATTCAGTACTTC
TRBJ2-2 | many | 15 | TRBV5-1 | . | CASSLVQGRTGELFF | TGCGCCAGCAGCTTGGTGCAGGGGCGCACCGGGGAGCTGTTTTTT
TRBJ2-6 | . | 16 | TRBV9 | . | CASSKTGSSGANVLTF | TGTGCCAGCAGCAAAACGGGTAGCTCTGGGGCCAACGTCCTGACTTTC
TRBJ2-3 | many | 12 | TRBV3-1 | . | CASRGLPDTQYF | TGTGCCAGCAGGGGTCTACCCGATACGCAGTATTTT
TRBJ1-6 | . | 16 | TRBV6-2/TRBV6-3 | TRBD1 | CASSFPWTGENSPLHF | TGTGCCAGCAGTTTTCCATGGACAGGAGAAAATTCACCCCTCCACTTT
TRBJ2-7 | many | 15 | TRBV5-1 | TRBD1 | CASSWTWTGSYEQYF | TGCGCCAGCAGCTGGACGTGGACAGGATCCTACGAGCAGTACTTC
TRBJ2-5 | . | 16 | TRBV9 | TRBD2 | CASSGTSGRSLETQYF | TGTGCCAGCAGCGGTACTAGCGGGAGATCTCTGGAGACCCAGTACTTC
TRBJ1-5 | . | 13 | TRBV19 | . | CASSIKNNQPQHF | TGTGCCAGTAGTATAAAGAACAATCAGCCCCAGCATTTT
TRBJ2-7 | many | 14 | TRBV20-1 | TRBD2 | CSAGLAGGAYEQYF | TGCAGTGCCGGGTTAGCGGGAGGGGCCTACGAGCAGTACTTC
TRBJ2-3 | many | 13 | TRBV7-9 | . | CASSLLITDTQYF | TGTGCCAGCAGCTTACTTATCACAGATACGCAGTATTTT
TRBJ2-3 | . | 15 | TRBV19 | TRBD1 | CASSIWDRERGTQYF | TGTGCCAGTAGTATTTGGGACAGGGAGAGAGGTACGCAGTATTTT
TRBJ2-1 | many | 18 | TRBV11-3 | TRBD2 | CASSDSQTLAGLLDEQFF | TGTGCCAGCTCAGATTCTCAAACCTTAGCGGGGTTGTTGGATGAGCAGTTCTTC
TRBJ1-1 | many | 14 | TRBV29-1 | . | CSALTEIPNTEAFF | TGCAGCGCTCTGACAGAAATCCCGAACACTGAAGCTTTCTTT